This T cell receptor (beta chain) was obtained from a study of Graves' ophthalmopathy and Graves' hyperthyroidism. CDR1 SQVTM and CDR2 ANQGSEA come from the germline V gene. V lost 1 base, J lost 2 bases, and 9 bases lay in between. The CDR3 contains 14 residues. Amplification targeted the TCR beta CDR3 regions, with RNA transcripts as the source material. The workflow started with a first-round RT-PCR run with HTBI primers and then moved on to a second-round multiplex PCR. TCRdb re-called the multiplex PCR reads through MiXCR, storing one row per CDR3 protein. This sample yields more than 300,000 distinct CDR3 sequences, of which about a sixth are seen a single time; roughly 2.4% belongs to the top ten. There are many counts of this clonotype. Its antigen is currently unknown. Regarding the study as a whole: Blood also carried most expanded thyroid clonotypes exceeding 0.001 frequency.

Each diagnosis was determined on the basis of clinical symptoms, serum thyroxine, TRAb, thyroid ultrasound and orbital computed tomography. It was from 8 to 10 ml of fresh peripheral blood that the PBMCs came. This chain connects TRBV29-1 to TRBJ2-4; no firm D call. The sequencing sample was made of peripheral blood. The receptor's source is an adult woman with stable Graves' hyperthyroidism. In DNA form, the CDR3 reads TGCAGCGTTGAAGTAATTCACACCAAAAACATTCAGTACTTC. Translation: CSVEVIHTKNIQYF.